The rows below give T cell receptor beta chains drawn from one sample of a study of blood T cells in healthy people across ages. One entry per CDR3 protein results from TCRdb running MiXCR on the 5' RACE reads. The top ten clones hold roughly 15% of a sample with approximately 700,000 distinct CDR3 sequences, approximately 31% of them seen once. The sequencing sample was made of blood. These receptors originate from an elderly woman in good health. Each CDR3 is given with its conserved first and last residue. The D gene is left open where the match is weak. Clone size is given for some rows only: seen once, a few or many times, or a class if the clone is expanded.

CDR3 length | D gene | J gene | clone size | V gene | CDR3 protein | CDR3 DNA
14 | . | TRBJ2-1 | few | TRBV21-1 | CASSKGLAGAEQFF | TGTGCCAGCAGCAAAGGCCTAGCGGGAGCTGAGCAGTTCTTC
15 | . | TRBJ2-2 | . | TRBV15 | CATSSGAANTGELFF | TGTGCCACCAGCTCGGGGGCAGCGAACACCGGGGAGCTGTTTTTT
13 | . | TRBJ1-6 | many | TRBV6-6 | CASRGGDNSPLHF | TGTGCCAGCCGTGGGGGGGATAATTCACCCCTCCACTTT
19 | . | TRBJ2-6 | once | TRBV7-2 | CASSLGLPSGFTGANVLTF | TGTGCCAGCAGCTTAGGATTGCCCTCGGGGTTTACTGGGGCCAACGTCCTGACTTTC
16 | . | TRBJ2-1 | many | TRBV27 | CASSPWGSSSYNEQFF | TGTGCCAGCAGCCCCTGGGGGTCAAGCTCCTACAATGAGCAGTTCTTC
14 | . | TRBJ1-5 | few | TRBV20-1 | CSAGWGGSNQPQHF | TGCAGTGCAGGATGGGGCGGAAGCAATCAGCCCCAGCATTTT
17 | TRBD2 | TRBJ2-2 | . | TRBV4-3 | CASSQAGLAGNTGELFF | TGCGCCAGCAGCCAAGCTGGACTAGCGGGTAACACCGGGGAGCTGTTTTTT
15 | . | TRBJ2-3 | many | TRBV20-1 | CSAFPRVGRTDTQYF | TGCAGTGCTTTCCCCCGAGTGGGACGCACAGATACGCAGTATTTT
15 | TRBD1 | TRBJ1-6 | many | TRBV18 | CASSPGQAINSPLHF | TGTGCCAGCTCACCAGGACAGGCAATCAATTCACCCCTCCACTTT
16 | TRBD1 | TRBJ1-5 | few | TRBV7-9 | CASSLGSRGVNQPQHF | TGTGCCAGCAGCTTAGGCAGCAGGGGGGTCAATCAGCCCCAGCATTTT
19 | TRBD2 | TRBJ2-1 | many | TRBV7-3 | CASSLTRRTSGGAYNEQFF | TGTGCCAGCAGCTTAACGCGCCGGACTAGCGGGGGGGCCTACAATGAGCAGTTCTTC